Below are 26 T cell receptor beta chains sequenced from a single sample in a study of blood T cell repertoires in COVID-19. Only in-frame clones appear in the TCRdb table, and some are missing; sequencing was by immunoSEQ multiplex PCR. Of about 200,000 clones in the sample, about 84% are singletons; the top ten hold 4.5% to 7%. The sequenced material came from PBMCs or T cells enriched from blood (not recorded which). Every receptor here comes from a man aged 40-49 years with acute COVID-19.

The chain has TRBV30 and TRBJ1-6, with D unclear. The CDR3 sequence is 15 residues long. CDR1 and CDR2 from the germline V gene are GTSNPN and SVGIG (reference sequence). Trimming took 0 bases from V and 6 from J, leaving 12 bases between them. The chain's CDR3 is CAWSVQRPSNSPLHF. The CDR3 nucleotides are TGTGCCTGGAGTGTACAGCGGCCGAGTAATTCACCCCTCCACTTT.

The chain combines TRBV11-3 with TRBJ2-1; 7 bases fit TRBD1. Per germline, CDR1 SGHNT and CDR2 YENEEA. The CDR3 consists of 14 residues. J was trimmed by 8 bases and V by 5 bases; bases with no gene match: 9. The CDR3 DNA reads as TGTGCCAGCAGCCCCCAGGGACAGCCACATGAGCAGTTCTTC. The encoded protein is CASSPQGQPHEQFF.

The V gene is TRBV6-5, the J gene TRBJ1-5, with D maybe TRBD1 (5 bases). Germline V CDR1 and CDR2: MNHEY, SVGAGI. The CDR3 sequence is 15 residues long. Trimming cost V 7 bases and J 3 bases, with 16 bases left between them. The CDR3 sequence: CASIRRSGDNQPQHF. CDR3 nucleotides: TGTGCCAGCATCAGAAGGTCGGGGGACAATCAGCCCCAGCATTTT.

V is TRBV9 and J is TRBJ1-4, with 7 bases matching TRBD1. The CDR3 covers 14 residues. The germline V gene encodes CDR1 SGDLS and CDR2 YYNGEE. V gave up 0 bases and J gave up 6 bases; unmatched junction bases: 2. The CDR3 reads CASSVAGTDEKLFF. The CDR3 bases are TGTGCCAGCAGCGTAGCCGGGACAGATGAAAAACTGTTTTTT.

The chain joins TRBV15 to TRBJ2-7, with TRBD2 identical over 9 bases. Trimming took 0 bases from V and 2 from J; bases not matched to a gene: 5. CDR1 and CDR2 (germline): LNHNV, YYDKDF (reference sequence). The CDR3 is 16 residues long. CDR3 sequence reads: CATSRDTLAGTYEQYF. CDR3 DNA sequence: TGTGCCACCAGCAGAGATACACTAGCGGGTACCTACGAGCAGTACTTC. The entire variable domain, with the rest obtained from reference TRBV15 and TRBJ2-7, is as follows: DAMVIQNPRYQVTQFGKPVTLSCSQTLNHNVMYWYQQKSSQAPKLLFHYYDKDFNNEADTPDNFQSRRPNTSFCFLDIRSPGLGDTAMYLCATSRDTLAGTYEQYFGPGTRLTVT.

This clone has more than one count but fewer than ten. V is TRBV12-3 or TRBV12-4 and J is TRBJ2-1; D gene unclear. CDR3 length: 12 residues. Trimming pared 3 bases from V and 4 bases from J, leaving 4 bases between. CDR3 protein: CASSLQYNEQFF. The CDR3 nucleotides are TGTGCCAGCAGTTTGCAGTACAATGAGCAGTTCTTC.

V and J are TRBV11-3 and TRBJ2-5; D is possibly TRBD1 (5 bases). Germline loops: CDR1 SGHNT, CDR2 YENEEA. V was cut by 5 bases and J by 7 bases, with 17 bases left in between. The CDR3 loop spans 14 amino acids. In DNA, the CDR3 is TGTGCCAGCAGCCCCTCCAGGGCTGGGGCGACCCAGTACTTC. As protein: CASSPSRAGATQYF.

The J gene is TRBJ1-1, the V gene TRBV18; D is undetermined. Trimming took off 1 base at V and 6 bases at J, with 6 bases between the two ends. The CDR3 has 12 amino acids. Germline lookup yields CDR1 KGHSH and CDR2 LQKENI. This chain's CDR3 is CASSPLRSEAFF. The CDR3 DNA follows: TGTGCCAGCTCACCACTGAGATCTGAAGCTTTCTTT. Using reference TRBV18 and TRBJ1-1 for the parts outside the CDR3, the full variable domain is NAGVMQNPRHLVRRRGQEARLRCSPMKGHSHVYWYRQLPEEGLKFMVYLQKENIIDESGMPKERFSAEFPKEGPSILRIQQVVRGDSAAYFCASSPLRSEAFFGQGTRLTVV.

J is TRBJ1-4 and V is TRBV28; D may be TRBD1 (6 bases). The V gene's germline CDR1 is MDHEN and CDR2 SYDVKM. The V gene lost 5 bases and the J gene lost 3 bases, with 13 bases spanning the gap. This CDR3 has 15 residues. Here the CDR3 reads CASSGGAAANEKLFF. The CDR3 DNA follows: TGTGCCAGCAGTGGGGGGGCGGCTGCTAATGAAAAACTGTTTTTT.

The chain combines TRBV12-5 with TRBJ1-6; D is ambiguous. CDR1 and CDR2 from the germline V gene are LGHNT and FRNRAP. The CDR3 length is 13 residues. Between the trimmed V and J ends, which lost 2 bases and 11 bases, there was a span of 10 bases. The CDR3 DNA reads TGTGCTAGTGGTTTGTCCGACTTAACACCCCTCCACTTT. Translated: CASGLSDLTPLHF. Supplemented by reference TRBV12-5 and TRBJ1-6, the full variable domain reads DARVTQTPRHKVTEMGQEVTMRCQPILGHNTVFWYRQTMMQGLELLAYFRNRAPLDDSGMPKDRFSAEMPDATLATLKIQPSEPRDSAVYFCASGLSDLTPLHFGNGTRLTVT.

V and J are TRBV6-4 and TRBJ1-2; D ambiguous. The V end lost 3 bases, the J end lost 8 bases, and 13 bases lay between the germline ends. In germline, CDR1 is MRHNA, CDR2 SNTAGT. The CDR3 length is 13 residues. Here the CDR3 reads CASSEGELLGYTF. CDR3 bases: TGTGCCAGCAGTGAGGGCGAGCTATTGGGCTACACCTTC.

The V call is TRBV15, the J call TRBJ1-5, with D perhaps TRBD1 (5 bases). Trimming pared 1 base from V and 1 base from J, leaving 29 bases between. Germline assignment: CDR1 LNHNV and CDR2 YYDKDF (reference sequence). The CDR3 totals 22 residues. The CDR3 loop is CATSRVGGTYSGSGKSNQPQHF. The CDR3 DNA follows: TGTGCCACCAGCAGAGTGGGGGGAACATATTCTGGGTCCGGGAAAAGCAATCAGCCCCAGCATTTT.

This chain uses TRBV5-6 with TRBJ1-4, with TRBD1 identical over 10 bases. The CDR3 consists of 15 residues. The germline CDR1 and CDR2 sequences are SGHDT and YYEEEE. V trimming: 0 bases; J trimming: 6 bases; junction bases outside the gene matches: 2. The CDR3 reads CASSLATGGYEKLFF. The CDR3 DNA reads as TGTGCCAGCAGCTTGGCGACAGGGGGCTATGAAAAACTGTTTTTT.

The chain's CDR3 is CASNTPQETQYF. CDR3 coding DNA: TGTGCCAGCAACACACCGCAAGAGACCCAGTACTTC. The chain employs TRBV28 and TRBJ2-5; D gene uncertain. V lost 7 bases and J lost 2, with 8 bases in between. In germline, CDR1 is MDHEN, CDR2 SYDVKM. The length of the CDR3 is 12 residues.

The chain carries TRBV7-2 and TRBJ1-1; D is possibly TRBD1 (5 bases). CDR3 size: 14 residues. Germline CDR1 and CDR2: SGHTA and FQGNSA. Trimming stripped 1 base from V and 3 bases from J, with 9 bases between. The CDR3 protein is CASSLGGKYTEAFF. CDR3 sequence (DNA): TGTGCCAGCAGCTTAGGGGGCAAGTACACTGAAGCTTTCTTT.

The rearrangement joins TRBV30 to TRBJ2-2; TRBD2 aligns across 9 bases. CDR1 is GTSNPN, CDR2 SVGIG, per germline (reference sequence). The V segment lost 4 bases and the J segment 4 bases; nucleotides outside the gene matches: 7. This CDR3 has 15 residues. CDR3 sequence (DNA): TGTGCCTGGACCGGGACTAGCACACCCACCGGGGAGCTGTTTTTT. Translating it yields CAWTGTSTPTGELFF.

J is TRBJ2-2 and V is TRBV5-1; 13 bases match TRBD2. The CDR3 sequence is 17 residues long. Germline V lookup: CDR1 SGHRS, CDR2 YFSETQ. The V and J ends lost 0 bases and 1 base, in that order; junction bases with no gene match: 0. CDR3 bases: TGCGCCAGCAGCTTGGGACTAGCGGGAGGGAACACCGGGGAGCTGTTTTTT. As protein: CASSLGLAGGNTGELFF.

This chain uses TRBV19 with TRBJ1-2, with 8 nucleotides matching TRBD1. In germline, CDR1 is LNHDA, CDR2 SQIVND (reference sequence). The junction had 14 bases not matched to a gene; V was cut back by 7 bases and J by 7 bases. The CDR3 covers 15 residues. CDR3 DNA sequence: TGTGCCAGTAATCTCCAGGGGGCAGTGATAGGTGGCTACACCTTC. Encoded protein: CASNLQGAVIGGYTF. Complete variable domain (other parts from reference TRBV19 and TRBJ1-2): DGGITQSPKYLFRKEGQNVTLSCEQNLNHDAMYWYRQDPGQGLRLIYYSQIVNDFQKGDIAEGYSVSREKKESFPLTVTSAQKNPTAFYLCASNLQGAVIGGYTFGSGTRLTVV.

This chain uses TRBV6-5 with TRBJ2-5, with D perhaps TRBD1 (6 bases). The V gene's germline CDR1 is MNHEY and CDR2 SVGAGI. V lost 5 bases and J 1 base, leaving 8 bases between the germline ends. The CDR3 length is 13 residues. Here the CDR3 DNA reads TGTGCCAGCAGTCAGACAGGCCAAGAGACCCAGTACTTC. Its translation: CASSQTGQETQYF.

This chain joins TRBV4-2 and TRBJ1-3, with TRBD1 identical over 7 bases. Per the germline V gene, CDR1 is LGHNA and CDR2 is YNFKEQ. The CDR3 contains 16 residues. V shed 4 bases and J 0 bases; nucleotides not matched to a gene: 6. The CDR3 nucleotides read TGTGCCAGCAGCCTGAGACGGGACAGCTCTGGAAACACCATATATTTT. Its protein is CASSLRRDSSGNTIYF.

This chain joins TRBV10-3 and TRBJ2-1; 7 nucleotides agree with TRBD1. The CDR3 has 14 amino acids. V gave up 3 bases and J gave up 3 bases; unmatched junction bases: 2. Germline CDR1 reads ENHRY; CDR2 reads SYGVKD. The CDR3 is CAISDGTDYNEQFF. CDR3 nucleotide sequence: TGTGCCATCAGTGATGGGACAGACTACAATGAGCAGTTCTTC.

The rearrangement joins TRBV19 to TRBJ2-7; D ambiguous. CDR1 is LNHDA, CDR2 SQIVND, per germline (reference sequence). The CDR3 consists of 15 residues. Trimming pared 5 bases from V and 0 bases from J, leaving 14 bases between. The chain's CDR3 is CASSPRLRSSYEQYF. In nucleotides, the CDR3 is TGTGCCAGTAGTCCCAGACTGAGAAGCTCCTACGAGCAGTACTTC.

The J gene is TRBJ2-7, the V gene TRBV7-8, with unresolved D. The CDR3 spans 11 residues. The V gene lost 6 bases and the J gene lost 4 bases, with 7 bases spanning the gap. Germline V gene sequence: CDR1 SGHVS, CDR2 FQNEAQ. The CDR3 reads CASSSVYEQYF. CDR3 bases: TGTGCCAGCAGTTCCGTATACGAGCAGTACTTC.

The J gene is TRBJ2-6, the V gene TRBV4-3; D not certain. The V end was cut by 1 base, the J end by 0 bases, with 4 bases between. This CDR3 has 15 amino acids. From germline, CDR1 is LGHNA and CDR2 YSLEER. CDR3 in DNA: TGCGCCAGCAGCCAAGTTCTCTCTGGGGCCAACGTCCTGACTTTC. Amino acid sequence: CASSQVLSGANVLTF.

V usage is TRBV28 and J usage is TRBJ2-3; maybe TRBD2 (6 bases). This CDR3 has 16 residues. Germline V gene sequence: CDR1 MDHEN, CDR2 SYDVKM. V was clipped by 5 bases and J by 2 bases, with 17 bases between them. The CDR3 DNA reads TGTGCCAGCAGTCCGGTTGGGCGGGGAATCACAGATACGCAGTATTTT. It translates to CASSPVGRGITDTQYF.

The chain combines TRBV9 with TRBJ1-4; D is ambiguous. Looked up from germline, CDR1 is SGDLS and CDR2 is YYNGEE. CDR3 length: 14 amino acids. Trimming removed 0 bases at V and 8 bases at J, with 11 bases between. The CDR3 coding sequence is TGTGCCAGCAGCGTAGTGGGAGAACACGAAAAACTGTTTTTT. Protein sequence: CASSVVGEHEKLFF. Drawing the rest from reference TRBV9 and TRBJ1-4, the complete variable domain is DSGVTQTPKHLITATGQRVTLRCSPRSGDLSVYWYQQSLDQGLQFLIQYYNGEERAKGNILERFSAQQFPDLHSELNLSSLELGDSALYFCASSVVGEHEKLFFGSGTQLSVL.